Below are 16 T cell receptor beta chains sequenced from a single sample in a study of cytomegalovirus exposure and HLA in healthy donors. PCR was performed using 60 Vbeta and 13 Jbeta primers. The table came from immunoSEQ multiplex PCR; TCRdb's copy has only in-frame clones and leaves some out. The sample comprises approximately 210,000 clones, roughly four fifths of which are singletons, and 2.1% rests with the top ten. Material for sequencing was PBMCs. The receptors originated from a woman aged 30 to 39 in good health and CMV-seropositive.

The CDR3 loop reads CAIKPTSGRGSYNEQFF. The CDR3 bases are TGTGCCATCAAACCGACTAGCGGGAGGGGCTCCTACAATGAGCAGTTCTTC. The chain is built from TRBV10-3 and TRBJ2-1; 14 bases align to TRBD2. The CDR3 is made up of 17 amino acids. Trimming cost V 7 bases and J 0 bases; bases outside gene matches: 5. CDR1 and CDR2 (germline): ENHRY, SYGVKD.

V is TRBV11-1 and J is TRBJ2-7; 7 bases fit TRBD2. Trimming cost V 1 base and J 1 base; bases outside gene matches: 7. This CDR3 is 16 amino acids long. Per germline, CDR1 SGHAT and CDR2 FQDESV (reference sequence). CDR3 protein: CASSLGGRGLSYEQYF. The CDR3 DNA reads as TGTGCCAGCAGCTTAGGAGGGAGGGGCTTATCCTACGAGCAGTACTTC.

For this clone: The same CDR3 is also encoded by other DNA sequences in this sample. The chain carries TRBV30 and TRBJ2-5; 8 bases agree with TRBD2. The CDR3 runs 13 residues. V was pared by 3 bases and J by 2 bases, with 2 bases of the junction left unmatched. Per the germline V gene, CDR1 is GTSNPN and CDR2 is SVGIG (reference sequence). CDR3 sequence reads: CAWSGGGQETQYF. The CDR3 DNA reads TGTGCCTGGAGCGGGGGGGGTCAAGAGACCCAGTACTTC. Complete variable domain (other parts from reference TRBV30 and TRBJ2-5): SQTIHQWPATLVQPVGSPLSLECTVEGTSNPNLYWYRQAAGRGLQLLFYSVGIGQISSEVPQNLSASRPQDRQFILSSKKLLLSDSGFYLCAWSGGGQETQYFGPGTRLLVL.

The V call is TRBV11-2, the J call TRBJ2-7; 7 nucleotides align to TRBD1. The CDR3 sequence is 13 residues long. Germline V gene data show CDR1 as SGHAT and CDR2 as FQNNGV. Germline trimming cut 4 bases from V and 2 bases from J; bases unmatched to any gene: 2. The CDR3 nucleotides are TGTGCCAGCAGCTACGACAGGGCCTACGAGCAGTACTTC. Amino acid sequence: CASSYDRAYEQYF.

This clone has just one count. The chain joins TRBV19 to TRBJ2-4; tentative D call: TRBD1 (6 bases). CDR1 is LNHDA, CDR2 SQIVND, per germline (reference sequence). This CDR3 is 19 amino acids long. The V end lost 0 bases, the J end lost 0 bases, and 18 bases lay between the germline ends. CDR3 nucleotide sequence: TGTGCCAGTAGTATAGACGGGACAAGTGTCTCCCTAGCCAAAAACATTCAGTACTTC. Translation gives CASSIDGTSVSLAKNIQYF.

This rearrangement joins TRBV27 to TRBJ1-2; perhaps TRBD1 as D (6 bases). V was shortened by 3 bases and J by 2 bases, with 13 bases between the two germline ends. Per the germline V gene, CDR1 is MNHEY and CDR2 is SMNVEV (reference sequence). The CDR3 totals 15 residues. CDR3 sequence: CASSFRTDPNYGYTF. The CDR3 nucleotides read TGTGCCAGCAGTTTCAGGACAGATCCAAACTATGGCTACACCTTC.

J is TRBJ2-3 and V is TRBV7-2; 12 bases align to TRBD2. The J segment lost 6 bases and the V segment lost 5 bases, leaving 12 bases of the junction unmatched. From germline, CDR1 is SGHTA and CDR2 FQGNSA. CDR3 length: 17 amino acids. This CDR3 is CASSRDGLAGGVDTQYF. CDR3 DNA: TGTGCCAGCAGCCGCGATGGGCTAGCGGGAGGGGTCGATACGCAGTATTTT.

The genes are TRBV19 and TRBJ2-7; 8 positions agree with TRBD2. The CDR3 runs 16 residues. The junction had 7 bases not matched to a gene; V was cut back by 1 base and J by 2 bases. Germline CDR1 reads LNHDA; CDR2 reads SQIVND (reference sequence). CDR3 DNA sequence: TGTGCCAGTAGTATAGGCCTAGCGGGTGGAGCCTACGAGCAGTACTTC. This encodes CASSIGLAGGAYEQYF.

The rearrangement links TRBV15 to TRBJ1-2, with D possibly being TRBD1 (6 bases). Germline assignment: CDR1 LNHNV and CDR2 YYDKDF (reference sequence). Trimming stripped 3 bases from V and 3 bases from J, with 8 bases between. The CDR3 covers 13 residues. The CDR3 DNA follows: TGTGCCACCAGCAGGGGGGCGGACTATGGCTACACCTTC. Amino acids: CATSRGADYGYTF.

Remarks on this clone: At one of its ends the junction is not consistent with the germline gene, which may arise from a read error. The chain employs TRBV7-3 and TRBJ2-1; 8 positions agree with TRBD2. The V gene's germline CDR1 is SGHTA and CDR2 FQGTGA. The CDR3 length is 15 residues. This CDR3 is CASSLAGGLYNERFF. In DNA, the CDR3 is TGTGCCAGCAGCTTAGCGGGGGGACTTTACAATGAGCGGTTCTTC.

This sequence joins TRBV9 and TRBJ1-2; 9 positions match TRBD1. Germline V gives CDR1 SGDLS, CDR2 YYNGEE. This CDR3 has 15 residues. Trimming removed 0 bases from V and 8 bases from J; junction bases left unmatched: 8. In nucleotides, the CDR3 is TGTGCCAGCAGCGTAGCTACAGGGGGCTTCCAAGGCTACACCTTC. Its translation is CASSVATGGFQGYTF.

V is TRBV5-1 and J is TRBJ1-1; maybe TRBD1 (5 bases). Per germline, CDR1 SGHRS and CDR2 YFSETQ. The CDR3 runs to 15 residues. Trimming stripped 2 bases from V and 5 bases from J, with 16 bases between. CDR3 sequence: CASSFISGRGTEAFF. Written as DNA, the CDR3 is TGCGCCAGCAGCTTTATTTCAGGGAGGGGTACTGAAGCTTTCTTT.

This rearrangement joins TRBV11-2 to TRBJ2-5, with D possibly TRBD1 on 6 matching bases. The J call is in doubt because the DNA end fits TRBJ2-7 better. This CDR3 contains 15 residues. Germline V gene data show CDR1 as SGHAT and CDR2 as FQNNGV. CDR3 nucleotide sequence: TGTGCCAGCAGCCCCGGGACAACGCTCTCCTACGAGCAGTACTTC. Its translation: CASSPGTTLSYEQYF.

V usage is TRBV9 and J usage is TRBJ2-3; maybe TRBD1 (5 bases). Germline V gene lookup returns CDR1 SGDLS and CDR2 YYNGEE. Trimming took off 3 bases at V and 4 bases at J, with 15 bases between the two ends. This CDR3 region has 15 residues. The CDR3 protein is CASSAAQGPSDTQYF. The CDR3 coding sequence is TGTGCCAGCAGCGCGGCCCAGGGTCCCTCAGATACGCAGTATTTT.

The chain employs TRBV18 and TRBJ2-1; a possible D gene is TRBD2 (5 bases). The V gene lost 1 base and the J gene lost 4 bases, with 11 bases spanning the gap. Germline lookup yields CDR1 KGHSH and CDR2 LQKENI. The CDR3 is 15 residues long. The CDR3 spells CASSPLRGIYNEQFF. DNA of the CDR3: TGTGCCAGCTCACCACTTCGGGGAATTTACAATGAGCAGTTCTTC.

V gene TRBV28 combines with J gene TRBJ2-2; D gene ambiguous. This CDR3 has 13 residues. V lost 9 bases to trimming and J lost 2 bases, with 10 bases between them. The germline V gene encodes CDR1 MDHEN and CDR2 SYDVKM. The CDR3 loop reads CASETQNTGELFF. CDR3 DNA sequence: TGTGCCAGTGAAACTCAAAACACCGGGGAGCTGTTTTTT.